This TCR beta chain was observed in a study of blood T cell repertoires in COVID-19. Libraries were prepared by immunoSEQ multiplex PCR; TCRdb keeps only in-frame clonotypes and omits some of them. The sample carries approximately 100,000 clones, 80% to 90% recorded once. Germline V lookup: CDR1 SNHLY, CDR2 FYNNEI. V was clipped by 3 bases and J by 4 bases, with 10 bases between them. CDR3 length: 14 residues. This clone was seen more than once but under ten times. This clonotype was obtained from a man aged 55 to 70 with acute or convalescent COVID-19. The chain links TRBV2 to TRBJ1-3; D remains unclear. The specimen was peripheral blood. CDR3 loop: CASSEGGIGNTIYF. DNA for the CDR3: TGTGCCAGCAGTGAGGGAGGGATCGGAAACACCATATATTTT.